This T cell receptor (beta chain) emerged from a study of T cell responses to AZD1222 COVID-19 vaccine. Overall study results and limits: Donors were chiefly white British, with a greater number of females, and clonal diversity was perhaps underestimated. Targets within unmutated variant regions were reportedly found for nearly half of spike-specific TCRs.

The CDR3 is 13 amino acids. V lost 3 bases to trimming and J lost 1 base, with 5 bases between them. Germline lookup yields CDR1 SGHTA and CDR2 FQGTGA. The protocol was immunoSEQ multiplex PCR, while the TCRdb copy is restricted to in-frame clones and leaves out a portion. The table shows over 120,000 clones, with 88% occurring only once. Comments on this clone: Its antigen is undetermined.

The sequencing used peripheral blood, collected 28 days after the second dose of the MenACWY control vaccine. The source of this sequence is an adult who received the MenACWY meningococcal vaccine as a control. The gene calls are TRBV7-3 and TRBJ2-3; maybe TRBD1 (5 bases). As DNA, the CDR3 is TGTGCCAGCAGCTTGACAGGCACAGATACGCAGTATTTT. It translates to CASSLTGTDTQYF. The variable domain in full, with the rest retrieved from reference TRBV7-3 and TRBJ2-3, is GAGVSQTPSNKVTEKGKYVELRCDPISGHTALYWYRQSLGQGPEFLIYFQGTGAADDSGLPNDRFFAVRPEGSVSTLKIQRTERGDSAVYLCASSLTGTDTQYFGPGTRLTVL.